The entry below describes one T cell receptor (beta chain). Antigen specificity is unknown. The data belong to a study of T cell repertoires in cytomegalovirus infection. The overall study: Public TCR beta signatures indicated both CMV infection and matching HLA type. The study, taken as a whole, reports: The ex vivo response was dominated by HLA-C-restricted CMV-specific TCR beta clonotypes. CMV carriers having the relevant HLA were flagged by cumulative public TCR beta family frequency.

TCRdb reprocessed the reads with MiXCR, giving one entry per CDR3 protein. The sample shows some 680,000 distinct CDR3 sequences, 35% to 45% of them seen only once. The CDR3 has 15 amino acids. Germline CDR1 is MNHEY and CDR2 is SVGEGT. The V and J ends lost 1 base and 1 base respectively, with 11 bases between them. The receptor's source is a human donor in good health (CMV status not recorded). Some clones in this sample may be carry-over from other donors' samples. Source material: PBMCs. The chain uses TRBV6-2 or TRBV6-3 and TRBJ2-7, with D possibly TRBD2 on 7 matching bases. The DNA for the CDR3 is TGTGCCAGCAGTTACTTTCGGGGGGCATCCTACGAGCAGTACTTC. This gives the protein CASSYFRGASYEQYF.